This TCR beta chain came from a study of regulatory T cells in long-lasting Graves disease. Time point in this sample: newly diagnosed GD, antithyroid drugs for less than 3 months. The TCR library was made from RNA that had been extracted from PBMCs in TRIzol. EDTA tubes collected 7.5 to 9.5 milliliters of peripheral blood. The CDR3 is 15 amino acids. V lost 5 bases and J 1 base, leaving 12 bases between the germline ends. Germline loops: CDR1 LGHNA, CDR2 YNFKEQ. To make TCR beta libraries, researchers used iRepertoire HTBI primers and Arm-PCR of CDR3 regions. TCRdb re-called the multiplex PCR reads through MiXCR, storing one row per CDR3 protein. Here the sample spans 370,000 or so distinct CDR3 sequences, 15% to 20% being singletons. This clonotype was seen a few times. The antigen is undetermined. General study findings and limits: Among samples with persistent disease, TRBV28, TRBJ1-2 and TRBJ2-5 were favored.

These same data were also listed under a study on T cells in Graves' hyperthyroidism and ophthalmopathy. In that study: Uncontrolled infection, other autoimmune disease, pregnancy or lactation barred patients from enrollment.

Here the sequenced sample was peripheral blood mononuclear cells (PBMCs), taken at new diagnosis, from a patient treated with antithyroid drugs. The rearrangement uses TRBV4-2 and TRBJ1-5; unclear D gene. The sequence derives from a woman under 30 with Graves disease. The CDR3 bases are TGTGCCAGCAGCGCGAACACCTGGAGCAATCAGCCCCAGCATTTT. It codes for CASSANTWSNQPQHF.